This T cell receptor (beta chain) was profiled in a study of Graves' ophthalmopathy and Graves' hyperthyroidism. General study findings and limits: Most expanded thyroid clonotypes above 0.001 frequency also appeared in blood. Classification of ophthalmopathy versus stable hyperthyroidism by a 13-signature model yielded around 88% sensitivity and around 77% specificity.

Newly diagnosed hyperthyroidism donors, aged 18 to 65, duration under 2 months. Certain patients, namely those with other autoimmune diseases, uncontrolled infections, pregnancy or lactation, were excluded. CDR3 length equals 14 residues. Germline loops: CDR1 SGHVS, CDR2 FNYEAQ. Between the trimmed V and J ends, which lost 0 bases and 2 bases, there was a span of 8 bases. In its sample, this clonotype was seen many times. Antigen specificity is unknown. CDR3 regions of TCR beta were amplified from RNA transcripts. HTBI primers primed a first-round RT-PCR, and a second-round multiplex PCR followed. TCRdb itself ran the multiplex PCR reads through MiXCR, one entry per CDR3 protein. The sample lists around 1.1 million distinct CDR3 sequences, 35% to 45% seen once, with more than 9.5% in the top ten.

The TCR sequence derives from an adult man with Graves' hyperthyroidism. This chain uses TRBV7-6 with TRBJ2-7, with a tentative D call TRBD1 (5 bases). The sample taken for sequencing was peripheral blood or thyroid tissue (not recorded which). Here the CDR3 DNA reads TGTGCCAGCAGCTTAGCGGGCAGGGCCTACGAGCAGTACTTC. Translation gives CASSLAGRAYEQYF.